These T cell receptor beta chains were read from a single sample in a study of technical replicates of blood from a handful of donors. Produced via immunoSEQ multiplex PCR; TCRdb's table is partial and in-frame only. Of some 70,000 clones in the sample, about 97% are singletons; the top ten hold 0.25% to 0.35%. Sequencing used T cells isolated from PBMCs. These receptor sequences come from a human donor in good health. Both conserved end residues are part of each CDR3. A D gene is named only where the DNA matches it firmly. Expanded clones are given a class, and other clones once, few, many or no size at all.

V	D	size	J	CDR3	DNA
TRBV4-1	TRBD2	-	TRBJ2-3	CASSLETSGNTDTQYF	TGCGCCAGCAGCCTAGAAACTAGCGGCAACACAGATACGCAGTATTTT
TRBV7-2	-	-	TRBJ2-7	CASSLGQSEQYF	TGTGCCAGCAGCCTCGGACAGAGCGAGCAGTACTTC
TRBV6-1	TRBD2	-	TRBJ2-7	CASTVAGVYEQYF	TGTGCCAGCACGGTAGCGGGAGTCTACGAGCAGTACTTC
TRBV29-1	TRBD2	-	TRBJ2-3	CSVAGTSGRGDTQYF	TGCAGCGTTGCTGGGACTAGCGGGAGGGGCGATACGCAGTATTTT
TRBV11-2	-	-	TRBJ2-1	CASSLVGGEGEQFF	TGTGCCAGCAGCTTAGTAGGGGGGGAAGGAGAGCAGTTCTTC
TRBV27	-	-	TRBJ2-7	CASSRIVGEKIYEQYF	TGTGCCAGCAGCCGGATCGTCGGGGAGAAAATCTACGAGCAGTACTTC
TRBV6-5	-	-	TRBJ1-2	CASSVRGASHGYTF	TGTGCCAGCAGTGTCAGGGGCGCCTCCCATGGCTACACCTTC
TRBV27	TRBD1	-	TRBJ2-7	CASSPQTGERVYEQYF	TGTGCCAGCAGTCCACAGACAGGGGAGCGAGTCTACGAGCAGTACTTC
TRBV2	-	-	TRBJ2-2	CASSERFSKQAGELFF	TGTGCCAGCAGTGAAAGGTTTTCGAAACAGGCCGGGGAGCTGTTTTTT
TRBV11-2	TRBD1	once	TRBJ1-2	CASFAGGNGYTF	TGTGCCAGCTTCGCAGGGGGGAATGGCTACACCTTC
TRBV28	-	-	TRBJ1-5	CASSTYSSNQPQHF	TGTGCCAGCAGTACCTATAGTAGCAATCAGCCCCAGCATTTT
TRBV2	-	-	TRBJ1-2	CASSLTNYGYTF	TGTGCCAGCAGTCTTACTAACTATGGCTACACCTTC
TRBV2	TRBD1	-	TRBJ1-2	CASSELRDRYGYTF	TGTGCCAGCAGTGAATTGAGGGACAGATATGGCTACACCTTC
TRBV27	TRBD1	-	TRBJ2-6	CASRTNLRQGFRANVLTF	TGTGCCAGCAGAACAAACCTTAGACAGGGATTCAGGGCCAACGTCCTGACTTTC
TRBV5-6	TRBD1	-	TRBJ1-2	CASSLQGEDGYTF	TGTGCCAGCAGCTTACAGGGGGAAGATGGCTACACCTTC
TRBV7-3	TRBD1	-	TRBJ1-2	CASSLQGATPYGYTF	TGTGCCAGCAGCTTACAGGGGGCGACTCCTTATGGCTACACCTTC